The clone carrying this TCR beta chain was picked up many times. Antigen: not known. The data stem from a study of T cells in Graves' hyperthyroidism and ophthalmopathy. Researchers amplified the TCR beta CDR3 regions from RNA transcripts. Initially, a first-round RT-PCR of the TCR CDR3 employed the HTBI primer set. Via MiXCR, TCRdb re-called the multiplex PCR reads, giving one row per CDR3 protein. The sample lists a few hundred thousand distinct CDR3 sequences, 20% seen once, with 26% in the top ten. Study results and limitations: The model forecast ophthalmopathy, anticipating it by a median roughly 6.5 months before onset.

The sample was blood. The receptor was isolated from a man younger than 35 with Graves' hyperthyroidism.

The CDR3 DNA reads TGTGCCAGCAGTTTAGTTTCTGGGAATGGCTACACCTTC. The encoded protein is CASSLVSGNGYTF. V gene TRBV28 combines with J gene TRBJ1-2; D is unresolved. The CDR3 contains 13 residues. Germline V lookup: CDR1 MDHEN, CDR2 SYDVKM. V shed 2 bases and J shed 6 bases, with 10 bases lying between them.